Following are 32 T cell receptor beta chains from one sample sequenced in a study of shared clonotypes between healthy human individuals. Generated by immunoSEQ multiplex PCR, the TCRdb table keeps only in-frame clones and is missing some. This table holds around 1,000,000 clones, 60% to 80% found once. Source material: memory CD4+ T cells from PBMCs. Indicated subset: CD45RA-negative fraction. These receptor sequences come from a young man in good health. Some clones in this sample may be carry-over from other donors' samples.

This clone was counted a few times. This chain connects TRBV6-6 to TRBJ1-2; TRBD1 agrees at 7 bases. CDR1 is MNHNY and CDR2 is SVGAGI in the germline V gene (reference sequence). The CDR3 sequence is 15 residues long. The V gene end was trimmed by 5 bases and the J gene end by 4 bases; junction bases not matched to a gene: 10. CDR3 sequence (DNA): TGTGCCAGCAGTCGAAAACAGGGGACGTTCTATGGCTACACCTTC. Its translation is CASSRKQGTFYGYTF.

The sample holds a few counts of this clone. The CDR3 DNA reads TGTGCCAGCAGCTTGGAGGGCGGCGAGCAGTACTTC. Translated: CASSLEGGEQYF. The rearrangement uses TRBV7-3 and TRBJ2-7, with D maybe TRBD2 (6 bases). The CDR3 has 12 amino acids. Deletions cut 3 bases from V and 6 bases from J, with 9 bases between. CDR1 is SGHTA, CDR2 FQGTGA, per germline.

The chain joins TRBV10-1 to TRBJ2-7; 9 nucleotides agree with TRBD1. In germline, CDR1 is WNHNN, CDR2 SYGVQD (reference sequence). Germline trimming cut 3 bases from V and 4 bases from J; bases unmatched to any gene: 4. The CDR3 has 14 residues. CDR3 region: CASSDHRGRYEQYF. The CDR3 nucleotides read TGCGCCAGCAGTGACCACAGGGGGCGGTACGAGCAGTACTTC.

The genes are TRBV5-1 and TRBJ1-3; tentatively, D is TRBD1 (6 bases). This CDR3 spans 18 amino acids. Germline V gene data show CDR1 as SGHRS and CDR2 as YFSETQ. With 0 bases removed from V and 0 bases from J, the gap between germline ends came to 16 bases. For the CDR3, the DNA is TGCGCCAGCAGCTTGGAGGTCGGGGGCCCAGACTCTGGAAACACCATATATTTT. This sequence encodes CASSLEVGGPDSGNTIYF.

This clone appeared a few times. This rearrangement joins TRBV29-1 to TRBJ1-1; no firm D call. V shed 5 bases and J shed 1 base, with 5 bases lying between them. Germline values: CDR1 SQVTM, CDR2 ANQGSEA. The CDR3 runs to 11 residues. CDR3 DNA sequence: TGCAGCGTTATGGCGAACACTGAAGCTTTCTTT. Amino acids: CSVMANTEAFF.

The chain joins TRBV15 to TRBJ1-1, with D possibly TRBD1 on 6 matching bases. The CDR3 loop spans 14 amino acids. Trimming cost V 10 bases and J 1 base, with 16 bases left between them. Germline values: CDR1 LNHNV, CDR2 YYDKDF (reference sequence). CDR3 DNA sequence: TGTGCCATCAGTAGGGGGAATAGGAACACTGAAGCTTTCTTT. It yields the protein CAISRGNRNTEAFF.

V gene TRBV2 combines with J gene TRBJ1-2, with 8 bases fitting TRBD1. The CDR3 runs to 13 residues. Germline assignment: CDR1 SNHLY and CDR2 FYNNEI. Trimming at V came to 4 bases and at J to 4 bases, leaving 2 bases not matched to a gene. The CDR3 DNA is TGTGCCAGCAGTGGACAGGGGTCCTATGGCTACACCTTC. Residues: CASSGQGSYGYTF.

The gene calls are TRBV7-2 and TRBJ2-3, with 8 positions matching TRBD2. Unmatched junction bases numbered 8, after V lost 2 bases and J lost 4 bases. There are 16 residues in the CDR3. Germline V lookup: CDR1 SGHTA, CDR2 FQGNSA. The CDR3 DNA reads TGTGCCAGCAGCTTATTTCTTAGCGGGACTTCAGATACGCAGTATTTT. Protein product: CASSLFLSGTSDTQYF.

The chain joins TRBV5-3 to TRBJ1-6; no reliable D call. TRBV5-3 is identified as an open reading frame with a role that is uncertain. This CDR3 is built from 11 residues. Trimming pared 2 bases from V and 9 bases from J, leaving 3 bases between. This chain's CDR3 is CARSFGSPLHF. The DNA for the CDR3 is TGTGCCAGAAGCTTCGGTTCACCCCTCCACTTT.

Concerning this clone: In the same sample, other DNA sequences code for this CDR3. The genes are TRBV28 and TRBJ1-1, with D possibly TRBD1 on 6 matching bases. Trimming left V 3 bases short and J 5 bases short, with 16 bases between. This CDR3 comprises 15 residues. Germline V lookup: CDR1 MDHEN, CDR2 SYDVKM. CDR3 DNA: TGTGCCAGCAGTTTGTGGGGGGGCGCGGATACTGAAGCTTTCTTT. This sequence encodes CASSLWGGADTEAFF.

V gene TRBV19 combines with J gene TRBJ1-5, with 8 positions matching TRBD1. CDR1 is LNHDA, CDR2 SQIVND, per germline (reference sequence). V was pared by 7 bases and J by 3 bases, with 8 bases of the junction left unmatched. This CDR3 is 15 amino acids long. The CDR3 sequence: CASKTGDRFNQPQHF. The CDR3 DNA follows: TGTGCCAGTAAGACGGGGGACAGGTTCAATCAGCCCCAGCATTTT.

Regarding this clone: A far more abundant clone sits one base away, making this likely a read error. Within the sample, other DNA sequences also encode this same CDR3. J is TRBJ1-2 and V is TRBV5-6, with D unclear. The CDR3 extends over 14 amino acids. The germline gives CDR1 SGHDT, CDR2 YYEEEE. The CDR3 sequence: CASSLGPGWSGYTF. CDR3 sequence (DNA): TGCGCCAGCAGCTTGGGCCCGGGTTGGAGTGGCTACACCTTC. The whole variable domain, remainder taken from reference TRBV5-6 and TRBJ1-2, is DAGVTQSPTHLIKTRGQQVTLRCSPKSGHDTVSWYQQALGQGPQFIFQYYEEEERQRGNFPDRFSGHQFPNYSSELNVNALLLGDSALYLCASSLGPGWSGYTFGSGTRLTVV.

This clone was observed a single time. Here the CDR3 reads CASSRDRVEEKLFF. DNA for the CDR3: TGTGCCAGCTCACGGGACAGGGTCGAAGAAAAACTGTTTTTT. This chain uses TRBV18 with TRBJ1-4, with 9 bases identical to TRBD1. V shed 4 bases and J 8 bases; nucleotides not matched to a gene: 5. Germline V gene sequence: CDR1 KGHSH, CDR2 LQKENI. This CDR3 region has 14 residues.

The rearrangement links TRBV5-1 to TRBJ1-4; D not certain. V lost 4 bases, J lost 8 bases, and 18 bases lay in between. This CDR3 region has 15 residues. The germline V gene encodes CDR1 SGHRS and CDR2 YFSETQ. CDR3 nucleotides: TGCGCCAGCAGCAGTGGTCATGGGGTCGGCGAAAAACTGTTTTTT. The encoded protein is CASSSGHGVGEKLFF.

This clone showed up just a few times. This specimen includes other DNA sequences encoding the same CDR3. The chain joins TRBV7-3 to TRBJ2-2; perhaps TRBD1 as D (6 bases). Trimming stripped 0 bases from V and 7 bases from J, with 15 bases between. Germline lookup yields CDR1 SGHTA and CDR2 FQGTGA. This CDR3 contains 16 residues. Here the CDR3 DNA reads TGTGCCAGCAGCTTAACTGCTGTCGCCAGGGGCGGGGAGCTGTTTTTT. It translates to CASSLTAVARGGELFF.

This clone showed up many times. The chain combines TRBV7-8 with TRBJ2-1, with D hard to call. The V end was cut by 2 bases, the J end by 2 bases, with 4 bases between. Germline V gene lookup returns CDR1 SGHVS and CDR2 FQNEAQ. The CDR3 runs to 13 residues. In DNA, the CDR3 is TGTGCCAGCAGCTTAAACGCCTACAATGAGCAGTTCTTC. It yields the protein CASSLNAYNEQFF.

Note on this clone: The junction departs from the called germline gene at one end, perhaps through a read error. The chain carries TRBV18 and TRBJ2-5; D may be TRBD1 (5 bases). CDR3 length equals 13 residues. CDR1 and CDR2 (germline): KGHSH, LQKENI. CDR3 DNA: TGTGCCAGCTTACGAGGCAGGGAAGAAACCCAGTACTTC. This gives the protein CASLRGREETQYF.

The chain joins TRBV29-1 to TRBJ1-2; 8 nucleotides line up with TRBD1. CDR1 is SQVTM and CDR2 is ANQGSEA in the germline V gene. Unmatched junction bases numbered 7, after V lost 4 bases and J lost 3 bases. This CDR3 is built from 14 residues. CDR3 sequence (DNA): TGCAGCGTTGTTGGCAGGGGGCTCGACTATGGCTACACCTTC. It is translated as CSVVGRGLDYGYTF.

Note on this clone: A far larger clone lies a single base away; this is likely a read error. This sequence joins TRBV28 and TRBJ1-2, with unresolved D. The CDR3 has 16 residues. Germline CDR1 is MDHEN and CDR2 is SYDVKM. CDR3 residues: CAGSEGAAGSQRSALF. Here the CDR3 DNA reads TGTGCCGGCAGTGAGGGAGCGGCAGGATCTCAAAGGTCCGCCCTCTTC.

The chain has TRBV19 and TRBJ1-2, with a tentative D call TRBD1 (5 bases). The CDR3 sequence is 12 residues long. V lost 5 bases to trimming and J lost 5 bases, with 9 bases between them. Looked up from germline, CDR1 is LNHDA and CDR2 is SQIVND (reference sequence). CDR3 loop: CASSVTDYGYTF. CDR3 sequence (DNA): TGTGCCAGTAGTGTGACAGATTATGGCTACACCTTC.

A note on this clone: One end of the junction varies from germline; a read error may be responsible. The chain recombines TRBV5-5 with TRBJ2-7; 10 bases map to TRBD2. The CDR3 runs 14 residues. Per germline, CDR1 SGHKS and CDR2 YYEKEE (reference sequence). CDR3 residues: CAGSSLAGDYEQYF. The CDR3 DNA is TGTGCCGGCAGCTCCCTAGCGGGGGACTACGAGCAGTACTTC.

A word on this clone: A clone one base away is much larger, so this may be a read error. The rearrangement links TRBV6-5 to TRBJ2-5; D is uncertain. The DNA end is more similar to TRBJ2-7, so the J call may be wrong. The CDR3 extends over 14 amino acids. Germline CDR1 is MNHEY and CDR2 is SVGAGI. The CDR3 region has the DNA TGTGCCAGCAGTTACTCGCAGGTGACTTACGAGCAGTACTTC. Amino acids: CASSYSQVTYEQYF.

This clone was observed a few times. The chain is built from TRBV28 and TRBJ2-7, with 7 nucleotides matching TRBD1. The germline V gene encodes CDR1 MDHEN and CDR2 SYDVKM. The ends lost 5 bases at V and 5 bases at J; junction bases unmatched: 15. This CDR3 is 16 amino acids long. The CDR3 bases are TGTGCCAGCAGTCGCCTGGACAGGTTGAGAGCGCACGAGCAGTACTTC. This translates into CASSRLDRLRAHEQYF.

The chain joins TRBV28 to TRBJ1-2, with TRBD1 matching over 9 bases. The length of the CDR3 is 15 residues. V was pared by 6 bases and J by 4 bases, with 9 bases of the junction left unmatched. Looked up from germline, CDR1 is MDHEN and CDR2 is SYDVKM. The CDR3 region has the DNA TGTGCCAGCAGAGCACAGGGGGCATTTGGCTATGGCTACACCTTC. Encoded protein: CASRAQGAFGYGYTF.

The V and J genes are TRBV28 and TRBJ1-1, with a weak D call TRBD1 (6 bases). Germline CDR1 reads MDHEN; CDR2 reads SYDVKM. The CDR3 consists of 15 residues. The V and J ends lost 5 bases and 1 base respectively, with 14 bases between them. CDR3 sequence (DNA): TGTGCCAGCAGTCCGTTGGGGGCGGGGAACACTGAAGCTTTCTTT. Its translation is CASSPLGAGNTEAFF.

This sequence joins TRBV4-1 and TRBJ2-3; D might be TRBD2 (6 bases). Trimming shortened V by 4 bases and J by 0 bases, and 14 bases separated the two germline ends. From germline, CDR1 is MGHRA and CDR2 YSYEKL. This CDR3 contains 16 residues. The CDR3 is CASSRTTSSSTDTQYF. The CDR3 DNA reads TGCGCCAGCAGCCGAACTACTAGCAGTAGCACAGATACGCAGTATTTT.

The V gene is TRBV4-1, the J gene TRBJ1-2; 9 bases map to TRBD1. V dropped 2 bases and J dropped 0; count of bases not matched to a gene: 4. From germline, CDR1 is MGHRA and CDR2 YSYEKL. This CDR3 is 16 amino acids long. In nucleotides, the CDR3 is TGCGCCAGCAGCCAATCCGGGACAGGGACTAACTATGGCTACACCTTC. This sequence encodes CASSQSGTGTNYGYTF.

The CDR3 spells CASSGVWSGNQPQHF. The CDR3 DNA reads as TGTGCCAGCTCCGGGGTTTGGAGTGGCAATCAGCCCCAGCATTTT. The rearrangement links TRBV28 to TRBJ1-5; D not certain. This CDR3 has 15 amino acids. The germline gives CDR1 MDHEN, CDR2 SYDVKM. V shed 8 bases and J shed 2 bases, with 16 bases lying between them.

This clone was seen a handful of times. The chain has TRBV10-3 and TRBJ2-5; 7 nucleotides agree with TRBD1. The germline CDR1 and CDR2 sequences are ENHRY and SYGVKD. V lost 6 bases, J lost 3 bases, and 4 bases stayed unmatched. CDR3 size: 13 residues. The CDR3 loop reads CAISNDREETQYF. CDR3 sequence (DNA): TGTGCCATCAGCAACGACAGGGAAGAGACCCAGTACTTC.

As to this clone: Other DNA sequences from this sample encode an identical CDR3 as well. The chain couples TRBV9 to TRBJ2-2; D uncertain. CDR1 and CDR2 (germline): SGDLS, YYNGEE. This CDR3 has 13 amino acids. V lost 0 bases and J lost 4, with 4 bases in between. The CDR3 nucleotides read TGTGCCAGCAGCGTAGTTTCCACCGGGGAGCTGTTTTTT. This encodes CASSVVSTGELFF.

Many counts were recorded for this clone. V gene TRBV25-1 combines with J gene TRBJ2-7, with TRBD2 as a possible D gene (5 bases). The CDR3 spans 13 residues. The germline V and J ends were trimmed by 6 bases and 1 base, with 10 bases remaining between them. The V gene's germline CDR1 is MGHDK and CDR2 SYGVNS. This CDR3 reads CASSPGDSYEQYF. The CDR3, as DNA: TGTGCCAGCAGCCCCGGGGATTCCTACGAGCAGTACTTC.

This sequence joins TRBV2 and TRBJ2-4; D unresolved. This CDR3 spans 15 amino acids. Germline V CDR1 and CDR2: SNHLY, FYNNEI. Trimming cost V 8 bases and J 5 bases, with 19 bases left between them. The CDR3 is CASSAEMGGENIQYF. The CDR3 DNA follows: TGTGCCAGCTCGGCGGAAATGGGTGGGGAAAACATTCAGTACTTC.